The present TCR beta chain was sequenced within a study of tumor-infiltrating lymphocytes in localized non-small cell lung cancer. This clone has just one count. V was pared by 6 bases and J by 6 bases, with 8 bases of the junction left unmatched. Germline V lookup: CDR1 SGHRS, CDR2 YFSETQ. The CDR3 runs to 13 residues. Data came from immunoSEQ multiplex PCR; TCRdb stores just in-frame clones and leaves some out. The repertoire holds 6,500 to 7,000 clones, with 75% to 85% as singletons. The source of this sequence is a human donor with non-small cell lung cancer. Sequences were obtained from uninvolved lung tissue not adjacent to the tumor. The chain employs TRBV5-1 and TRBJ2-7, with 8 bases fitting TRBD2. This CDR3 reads CASTGLAGGEQYF. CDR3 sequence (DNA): TGCGCCAGCACTGGACTAGCCGGTGGCGAGCAGTACTTC.